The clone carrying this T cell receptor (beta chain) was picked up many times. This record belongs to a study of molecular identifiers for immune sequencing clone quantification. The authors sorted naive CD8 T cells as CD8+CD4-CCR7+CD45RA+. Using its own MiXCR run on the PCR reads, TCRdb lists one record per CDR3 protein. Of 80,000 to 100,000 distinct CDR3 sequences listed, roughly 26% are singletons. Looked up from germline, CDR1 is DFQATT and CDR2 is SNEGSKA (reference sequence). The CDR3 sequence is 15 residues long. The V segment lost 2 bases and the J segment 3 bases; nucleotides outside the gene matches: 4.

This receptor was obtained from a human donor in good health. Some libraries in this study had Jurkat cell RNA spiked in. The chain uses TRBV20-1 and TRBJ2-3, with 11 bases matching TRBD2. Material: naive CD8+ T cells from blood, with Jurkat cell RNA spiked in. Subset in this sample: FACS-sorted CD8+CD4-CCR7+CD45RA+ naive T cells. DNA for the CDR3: TGCAGTGCTAGAAATAGCGGGGGGGCTACAGATACGCAGTATTTT. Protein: CSARNSGGATDTQYF.